The next 21 T cell receptor beta chains were all read from a single sample in a study of chemoradiotherapy in HPV16-positive cancers. Generated by immunoSEQ multiplex PCR, the TCRdb table keeps only in-frame clones and is missing some. The table has some 30,000 clones, about 82% seen once; the top ten hold less than 5%. The material was blood, obtained from a patient who underwent chemoradiotherapy. The receptor source for this set is a human donor with HPV-associated anogenital cancer.

V and J are TRBV4-1 and TRBJ2-2; TRBD1 might be the D (6 bases). CDR1 and CDR2 (germline): MGHRA, YSYEKL. The CDR3 runs 15 residues. Trimming stripped 6 bases from V and 4 bases from J, with 15 bases between. CDR3 loop: CASSTGQFPTGELFF. The CDR3 DNA follows: TGCGCCAGCAGTACGGGACAATTCCCCACCGGGGAGCTGTTTTTT.

This chain joins TRBV4-3 and TRBJ2-3; D is unclear. CDR1 and CDR2 from the germline V gene are LGHNA and YSLEER. The CDR3 sequence is 16 residues long. V was pared by 1 base and J by 9 bases, with 20 bases between. The CDR3 DNA sequence: TGCGCCAGCAGCCAAGGGGCGGTTACGATCGGAGAAACGCAGTATTTT. Protein product: CASSQGAVTIGETQYF.

V is TRBV30 and J is TRBJ1-3, with a possible D match to TRBD1 (6 bases). The CDR3 runs 18 residues. The germline V gene encodes CDR1 GTSNPN and CDR2 SVGIG (reference sequence). V shed 1 base and J shed 0 bases, with 19 bases lying between them. The CDR3 nucleotides read TGTGCCTGGAGTGCAGGAGTTGACAGGAGCCGCTCTGGAAACACCATATATTTT. It codes for CAWSAGVDRSRSGNTIYF.

The rearrangement links TRBV7-2 to TRBJ1-1; possible D gene TRBD1, 6 bases. The germline V gene has CDR1 SGHTA and CDR2 FQGNSA. The CDR3 is 14 residues long. V was trimmed by 5 bases and J by 1 base, leaving 11 bases between them. The DNA for the CDR3 is TGTGCCAGCAGCCCGAAACAGGGGAACACTGAAGCTTTCTTT. Protein: CASSPKQGNTEAFF.

This clone has only one observation. The chain has TRBV7-9 and TRBJ1-4; the D is unclear. Germline V lookup: CDR1 SEHNR, CDR2 FQNEAQ (reference sequence). The CDR3 has 15 amino acids. Trimming took 0 bases from V and 8 from J, leaving 13 bases between them. The CDR3 is CASSLAGNRGEKLFF. The CDR3 DNA reads as TGTGCCAGCAGCTTAGCGGGGAATCGAGGAGAAAAACTGTTTTTT.

This chain links TRBV5-4 with TRBJ2-3; 10 nucleotides match TRBD2. This CDR3 is built from 14 residues. CDR1 SGHNT and CDR2 YYREEE come from the germline V gene (reference sequence). V was pared by 3 bases and J by 4 bases, with 2 bases of the junction left unmatched. The CDR3 nucleotides read TGTGCCAGCAGCTCTAGCGGGGGCGCAGATACGCAGTATTTT. It is translated as CASSSSGGADTQYF.

This clone has only a few counts. Here the CDR3 DNA reads TGTGCCAGCAGCCCGGGACCTACCGGCAATGAGCAGTTCTTC. Translated: CASSPGPTGNEQFF. The rearrangement links TRBV7-2 to TRBJ2-1, with D perhaps matching TRBD1 or TRBD2 (5 bases each). Per the germline V gene, CDR1 is SGHTA and CDR2 is FQGNSA. This CDR3 region has 14 residues. Trimming pared 5 bases from V and 6 bases from J, leaving 14 bases between. Full variable domain (rest looked up from reference TRBV7-2 and TRBJ2-1): GAGVSQSPSNKVTEKGKDVELRCDPISGHTALYWYRQSLGQGLEFLIYFQGNSAPDKSGLPSDRFSAERTGGSVSTLTIQRTQQEDSAVYLCASSPGPTGNEQFFGPGTRLTVL.

This clone has a single count. V usage is TRBV29-1 and J usage is TRBJ2-5, with D unclear. This CDR3 contains 12 residues. Germline V CDR1 and CDR2: SQVTM, ANQGSEA. The V gene lost 6 bases and the J gene lost 3 bases, with 11 bases spanning the gap. The CDR3 DNA reads as TGCAGCGTCGCTGGAAGCAAAGAGACCCAGTACTTC. Amino acids: CSVAGSKETQYF.

The V call is TRBV6-5, the J call TRBJ1-5; D might be TRBD1 (5 bases). Germline values: CDR1 MNHEY, CDR2 SVGAGI. This CDR3 has 16 residues. Trimming took off 0 bases at V and 0 bases at J, with 9 bases between the two ends. The CDR3 DNA is TGTGCCAGCAGTTACTCGGGGCCCTATAGCAATCAGCCCCAGCATTTT. This translates into CASSYSGPYSNQPQHF.

This clone has more than one count but fewer than ten. The chain recombines TRBV9 with TRBJ2-7; possibly TRBD1 or TRBD2 for D (5 bases each). The germline V gene has CDR1 SGDLS and CDR2 YYNGEE. Trimming took off 3 bases at V and 0 bases at J, with 10 bases between the two ends. This CDR3 has 14 residues. The DNA for the CDR3 is TGTGCCAGCAGCGGGGGACGTAACTCCTACGAGCAGTACTTC. This encodes CASSGGRNSYEQYF.

This clone was counted only a few times. The V call is TRBV7-3, the J call TRBJ1-5; no firm D call. The CDR3 spans 13 residues. The germline CDR1 and CDR2 sequences are SGHTA and FQGTGA. V was clipped by 5 bases and J by 10 bases, with 15 bases between them. The CDR3 DNA reads TGTGCCAGCAGCCTGGACCGTGGCACACCCCAGCATTTT. This gives the protein CASSLDRGTPQHF.

This clone was counted only a few times. The chain recombines TRBV4-1 with TRBJ1-6; no clear D gene. This CDR3 comprises 12 residues. Germline V CDR1 and CDR2: MGHRA, YSYEKL. Trimming removed 4 bases from V and 7 bases from J, with 5 bases in between. The CDR3 sequence: CASSPINSPLHF. The CDR3 region has the DNA TGCGCCAGCAGCCCCATAAATTCACCCCTCCACTTT.

The chain joins TRBV14 to TRBJ2-3, with D uncertain. The CDR3 has 14 residues. CDR1 and CDR2 from the germline V gene are SGHDN and FVKESK. Deletions cut 7 bases from V and 0 bases from J, with 11 bases between. The CDR3 DNA reads TGTGCCAGCAAGTCATACCTTAGCACAGATACGCAGTATTTT. As protein: CASKSYLSTDTQYF.

The genes are TRBV27 and TRBJ1-4; 7 bases match TRBD1. The germline V gene encodes CDR1 MNHEY and CDR2 SMNVEV (reference sequence). V lost 8 bases to trimming and J lost 8 bases; unmatched junction nucleotides: 11. The CDR3 has 14 amino acids. The CDR3 DNA is TGTGCCAGCCGCTTGACAGGGATTGGAGAAAAACTGTTTTTT. This translates into CASRLTGIGEKLFF.

The V gene is TRBV6-1, the J gene TRBJ2-5; D uncertain. CDR3 length: 13 residues. Trimming shortened V by 9 bases and J by 2 bases, and 13 bases separated the two germline ends. The germline gives CDR1 MNHNS, CDR2 SASEGT. The chain's CDR3 is CASFPPGQETQYF. For the CDR3, the DNA is TGTGCCAGTTTCCCCCCTGGGCAAGAGACCCAGTACTTC.

The chain links TRBV29-1 to TRBJ1-1, with TRBD1 identical over 10 bases. Germline values: CDR1 SQVTM, CDR2 ANQGSEA. The CDR3 runs 13 residues. With V trimmed by 7 bases and J by 4 bases, 6 bases remained unmatched. This chain's CDR3 is CSGQTGGGTEAFF. The DNA of the CDR3 is TGCAGCGGCCAGACAGGGGGCGGCACTGAAGCTTTCTTT. Variable domain in full (rest from reference TRBV29-1 and TRBJ1-1): SAVISQKPSRDICQRGTSLTIQCQVDSQVTMMFWYRQQPGQSLTLIATANQGSEATYESGFVIDKFPISRPNLTFSTLTVSNMSPEDSSIYLCSGQTGGGTEAFFGQGTRLTVV.

The J gene is TRBJ2-2, the V gene TRBV5-6; 7 nucleotides agree with TRBD2. The J segment lost 1 base and the V segment lost 4 bases, leaving 7 bases of the junction unmatched. The V gene's germline CDR1 is SGHDT and CDR2 YYEEEE. CDR3 length equals 16 residues. This CDR3 is CASSLGQRGNTGELFF. The CDR3 DNA sequence: TGTGCCAGCAGCCTTGGCCAGCGGGGGAACACCGGGGAGCTGTTTTTT.

Note on this clone: In this CDR3 the conserved last residue, phenylalanine or tryptophan, is missing, so a read error is likely. It is unclear where the CDR3 begins or ends on the DNA, so no DNA is shown, and the CDR3 is as TCRdb lists it. The chain employs TRBV14 and TRBJ2-7. The germline V gene encodes CDR1 SGHDN and CDR2 FVKESK. Termini included, the CDR3 measures 12 amino acids. CDR3 region: CASSPLGAPGSL.

In this sample, this clone turned up once. The chain carries TRBV19 and TRBJ1-1, with 8 bases identical to TRBD1. CDR1 is LNHDA, CDR2 SQIVND, per germline (reference sequence). V gave up 7 bases and J gave up 6 bases; unmatched junction bases: 10. The CDR3 consists of 14 residues. The CDR3 sequence is CASKRQGRGAEAFF. The DNA for the CDR3 is TGTGCCAGTAAACGACAGGGGAGGGGTGCTGAAGCTTTCTTT.

The genes are TRBV9 and TRBJ1-4; the match to TRBD1 covers 7 bases. CDR3 length: 16 amino acids. V dropped 4 bases and J dropped 4; count of bases not matched to a gene: 10. From germline, CDR1 is SGDLS and CDR2 YYNGEE. CDR3 amino acids: CASSSQPGQRNEKLFF. The CDR3 DNA reads TGTGCCAGCAGCTCGCAGCCGGGACAGCGTAATGAAAAACTGTTTTTT. Drawing the rest from reference TRBV9 and TRBJ1-4, the complete variable domain is DSGVTQTPKHLITATGQRVTLRCSPRSGDLSVYWYQQSLDQGLQFLIQYYNGEERAKGNILERFSAQQFPDLHSELNLSSLELGDSALYFCASSSQPGQRNEKLFFGSGTQLSVL.

This clone has just a few counts. This chain connects TRBV27 to TRBJ2-2, with a weak D call TRBD2 (7 bases). The length of the CDR3 is 18 residues. Germline values: CDR1 MNHEY, CDR2 SMNVEV (reference sequence). V was clipped by 6 bases and J by 5 bases, with 25 bases between them. Here the CDR3 DNA reads TGTGCCAGCAGCCTGAGGGGGGGCGCGGGGACCGTAACCGGGGAGCTGTTTTTT. Translation: CASSLRGGAGTVTGELFF.